The 4 T cell receptor beta chains reported below all come from one sample, sequenced in a study of vaccination and CD4 T cells after COVID-19. Stated treatment: approximately nine-day PBMC culture with coronavirus spike peptide pools or control peptides (ViraFEST assay). What these receptors recognize is not known. The Oncomine TCR Beta short-read assay sequenced DNA from cultured CD4+ T cells. TCRdb redid the calling of the PCR reads with MiXCR, one entry per CDR3 protein. The sample consists of tens of thousands of distinct CDR3 sequences, 70% of them appearing once. The sequencing sample was made of CD4+ T cells from blood, cultured in vitro. These TCRs come from a human donor who had recovered from COVID-19.

This clonotype has more than one count but fewer than ten. J is TRBJ2-6 and V is TRBV27; 7 bases fit TRBD1. In germline, CDR1 is MNHEY, CDR2 SMNVEV (reference sequence). CDR3 length equals 15 residues. V trimming: 6 bases; J trimming: 4 bases; junction bases outside the gene matches: 6. Here the CDR3 DNA reads TGTGCCAGCAGCTCGACAGGGACCGGGGCCAACGTCCTGACTTTC. Translation: CASSSTGTGANVLTF.

This clonotype was observed a single time. The V call is TRBV30, the J call TRBJ2-1; D ambiguous. Trimming took 0 bases from V and 9 from J, leaving 6 bases between them. The CDR3 consists of 11 residues. Germline V gene sequence: CDR1 GTSNPN, CDR2 SVGIG (reference sequence). CDR3 protein: CAWSVGPEQFF. Written as DNA, the CDR3 is TGTGCCTGGAGTGTAGGGCCTGAGCAGTTCTTC. Full variable domain (outside the CDR3, taken from reference TRBV30 and TRBJ2-1): SQTIHQWPATLVQPVGSPLSLECTVEGTSNPNLYWYRQAAGRGLQLLFYSVGIGQISSEVPQNLSASRPQDRQFILSSKKLLLSDSGFYLCAWSVGPEQFFGPGTRLTVL.

The chain has TRBV7-2 and TRBJ1-5; no clear D. The ends were cut back, 5 bases at V and 5 bases at J, with 10 bases in the middle. The length of the CDR3 is 13 residues. In germline, CDR1 is SGHTA, CDR2 FQGNSA. CDR3 in DNA: TGTGCCAGCAGCCCCAAGGTCTATCAGCCCCAGCATTTT. It translates to CASSPKVYQPQHF.

The rearrangement uses TRBV28 and TRBJ2-7; 10 bases align to TRBD1. The CDR3 runs 19 residues. Germline CDR1 MDHEN, CDR2 SYDVKM. V was pared by 7 bases and J by 4 bases, with 22 bases of the junction left unmatched. CDR3 loop: CASKGQGQFPVSAVYEQYF. The CDR3 coding sequence is TGTGCCAGCAAGGGACAGGGGCAATTTCCCGTTAGCGCGGTGTACGAGCAGTACTTC.